What follows describes a single TCR beta chain. The antigen remains undetermined. This record comes from a study of cytomegalovirus exposure and HLA in healthy donors. Across the whole study: The 500 to 750 first-cohort repertoires and the 95 to 150 validation repertoires shared the same platform, a later analysis reported. Findings and caveats of the study: There were 150 to 200 TCR beta chains listed as cytomegalovirus-associated. Rare TCR sequences dominated, though some public TCRs recurred in many donors.

Separate from the roughly 670-subject first cohort, the 120-subject validation cohort was the one that the donors belonged to. Repertoires were generated with immunoSEQ multiplex PCR, while TCRdb's copy carries only in-frame clones and drops some. Of some 64,000 clones listed, approximately 95% were seen once; the top ten hold roughly 1%. This sequence originates from a woman between 18 and 30 years old in good health and CMV-seronegative. The sequenced material came from PBMCs.

In nucleotides, the CDR3 is TGCGCCAGCAGCCCCACGGTTGGCAATGAGCAGTTCTTC. This translates into CASSPTVGNEQFF. The chain has TRBV5-1 and TRBJ2-1; D ambiguous. Germline assignment: CDR1 SGHRS and CDR2 YFSETQ. Trimming removed 4 bases from V and 6 bases from J, with 11 bases in between. The CDR3 length is 13 residues.